This T cell receptor (beta chain) was found in a study of cytomegalovirus exposure and HLA in healthy donors. The table lists this clone with a few counts. This PCR relied on a set of 60 Vbeta primers and 13 Jbeta primers. This table comes from immunoSEQ multiplex PCR, and its TCRdb copy is limited to in-frame clones, with some not included. The sample contains 150,000 to 200,000 clones, nearly 80% of which appear only once. Material for sequencing was PBMCs. This TCR came from a woman aged 25-40 years in good health and CMV-seropositive.

This CDR3 is CASSYAMDRVFSPLHF. The CDR3 DNA reads as TGTGCCAGCAGCTACGCCATGGACAGGGTATTTTCACCCCTCCACTTT. This rearrangement joins TRBV7-3 to TRBJ1-6, with 8 bases lining up with TRBD1. Germline trimming cut 4 bases from V and 9 bases from J; bases unmatched to any gene: 11. The CDR3 runs 16 residues. Germline loops: CDR1 SGHTA, CDR2 FQGTGA. Looking up the rest from reference TRBV7-3 and TRBJ1-6 gives the full variable domain: GAGVSQTPSNKVTEKGKYVELRCDPISGHTALYWYRQSLGQGPEFLIYFQGTGAADDSGLPNDRFFAVRPEGSVSTLKIQRTERGDSAVYLCASSYAMDRVFSPLHFGNGTRLTVT.